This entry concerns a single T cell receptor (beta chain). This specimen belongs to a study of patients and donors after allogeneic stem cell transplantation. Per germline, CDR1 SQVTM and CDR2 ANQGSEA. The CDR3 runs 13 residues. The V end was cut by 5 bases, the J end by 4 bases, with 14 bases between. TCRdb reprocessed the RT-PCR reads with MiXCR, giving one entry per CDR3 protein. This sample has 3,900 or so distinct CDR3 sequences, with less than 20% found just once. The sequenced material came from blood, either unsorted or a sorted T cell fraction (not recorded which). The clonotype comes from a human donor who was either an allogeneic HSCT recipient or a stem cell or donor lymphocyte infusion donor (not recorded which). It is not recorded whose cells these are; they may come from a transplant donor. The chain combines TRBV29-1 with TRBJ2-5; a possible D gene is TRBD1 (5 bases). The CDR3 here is CSVRRAATETQYF. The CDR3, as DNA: TGCAGCGTTCGCAGGGCCGCCACAGAGACCCAGTACTTC.